The 26 T cell receptor beta chains given below trace back to one sample, sequenced in a study of blood T cell repertoires in COVID-19. Assay used: immunoSEQ multiplex PCR; TCRdb lists only in-frame clones, some missing. The sample records 150,000 to 200,000 clones, more than 65% being singletons. The sequenced sample consisted of PBMCs or T cells enriched from blood (not recorded which). These receptors were obtained from a woman aged 45-65 years with acute COVID-19.

This clone appeared a few times. The V and J genes are TRBV3-1 (or the pseudogene TRBV3-2) and TRBJ1-3; no firm D call. Germline CDR1 reads LGHDT; CDR2 reads YNNKEL (reference sequence). This CDR3 region has 14 residues. V was trimmed by 3 bases and J by 0 bases, leaving 6 bases between them. The CDR3 loop reads CASSHGDSGNTIYF. The CDR3 DNA is TGTGCCAGCAGCCACGGGGACTCTGGAAACACCATATATTTT.

J is TRBJ1-4 and V is TRBV9; D not resolved. CDR3 size: 17 residues. Germline-derived CDR1 and CDR2 are SGDLS and YYNGEE. The V gene lost 2 bases and the J gene lost 4 bases, with 18 bases spanning the gap. Written as DNA, the CDR3 is TGTGCCAGCAGCGTCCGCCCGGGGAGGGAGTTTAATGAAAAACTGTTTTTT. It encodes CASSVRPGREFNEKLFF.

V is TRBV24-1 and J is TRBJ1-2; 7 bases align to TRBD1. This CDR3 has 19 amino acids. J gave up 6 bases and V 4 bases, and 22 bases lay outside the gene matches. Germline V gives CDR1 KGHDR, CDR2 SFDVKD. The CDR3 nucleotides are TGTGCCACCAGTGACGAGGGCACGACAGCGCAACAGGGGCGTCATGGCTACACCTTC. It is translated as CATSDEGTTAQQGRHGYTF.

This clone is a singleton in its sample. The rearrangement uses TRBV5-5 and TRBJ1-1; TRBD1 is a possible D gene (5 bases). Trimming cost V 1 base and J 3 bases, with 16 bases left between them. Germline CDR1 reads SGHKS; CDR2 reads YYEKEE (reference sequence). CDR3 size: 16 residues. The CDR3 protein is CASSLYSLTVHTEAFF. The CDR3 DNA is TGTGCCAGCAGCTTGTATTCTTTGACAGTACACACTGAAGCTTTCTTT.

This clone was detected only once. The chain has TRBV30 and TRBJ1-5; 7 bases are shared with TRBD1. This CDR3 contains 14 residues. The junction had 6 bases not matched to a gene; V was cut back by 5 bases and J by 2 bases. From germline, CDR1 is GTSNPN and CDR2 SVGIG (reference sequence). The chain's CDR3 is CAWEHGQGNQPQHF. The CDR3 region has the DNA TGTGCCTGGGAACATGGACAGGGCAATCAGCCCCAGCATTTT.

The chain employs TRBV28 and TRBJ1-2; TRBD1 might be the D (6 bases). Germline CDR1 reads MDHEN; CDR2 reads SYDVKM. The length of the CDR3 is 13 residues. V was trimmed by 2 bases and J by 4 bases, leaving 8 bases between them. The CDR3 spells CASSLGGGYGYTF. The CDR3 bases are TGTGCCAGCAGTTTAGGGGGCGGCTATGGCTACACCTTC.

V and J are TRBV6-2 or TRBV6-3 and TRBJ1-6; TRBD1 might be the D (5 bases). Germline V gene sequence: CDR1 MNHEY, CDR2 SVGEGT. V lost 4 bases, J lost 4 bases, and 8 bases lay in between. This CDR3 region has 14 residues. DNA for the CDR3: TGTGCCAGCAGTTCCGCAGGGTATAATTCACCCCTCCACTTT. Translated, it gives CASSSAGYNSPLHF.

In this sample, this clone turned up many times. The V call is TRBV12-3 or TRBV12-4, the J call TRBJ2-3; TRBD2 agrees at 7 bases. The junction had 9 bases not matched to a gene; V was cut back by 9 bases and J by 6 bases. The CDR3 is made up of 13 amino acids. The CDR3: CASQVGRVDTQYF. Here the CDR3 DNA reads TGTGCCAGTCAGGTGGGGAGGGTTGATACGCAGTATTTT.

The chain links TRBV3-1 (or the pseudogene TRBV3-2) to TRBJ1-1; TRBD1 matches at 10 bases. Trimming cost V 1 base and J 1 base; bases outside gene matches: 0. The CDR3 loop spans 15 amino acids. The V gene's germline CDR1 is LGHDT and CDR2 YNNKEL (reference sequence). CDR3 bases: TGTGCCAGCAGCCAAGGGGACAGGGGGAACACTGAAGCTTTCTTT. Protein sequence: CASSQGDRGNTEAFF.

The chain carries TRBV7-8 and TRBJ1-6; 7 positions match TRBD1. Germline V gene sequence: CDR1 SGHVS, CDR2 FQNEAQ. The CDR3 runs to 14 residues. V lost 7 bases and J lost 11; bases outside the gene matches: 11. The CDR3 region has the DNA TGTGCCAGCACCCCCGGGGACAGTCGTCCACCCCTCCACTTT. Translating gives CASTPGDSRPPLHF. The entire variable domain, with the rest obtained from reference TRBV7-8 and TRBJ1-6, is as follows: GAGVSQSPRYKVAKRGQDVALRCDPISGHVSLFWYQQALGQGPEFLTYFQNEAQLDKSGLPSDRFFAERPEGSVSTLKIQRTQQEDSAVYLCASTPGDSRPPLHFGNGTRLTVT.

This clone was observed a handful of times. The CDR3 protein is CASSLPRGGYTF. The CDR3 nucleotides are TGTGCCAGCAGTTTACCACGCGGTGGCTACACCTTC. This sequence joins TRBV12-3 or TRBV12-4 and TRBJ1-2; no clear D gene. Trimming took off 2 bases at V and 7 bases at J, with 8 bases between the two ends. The CDR3 spans 12 residues.

This clone was recorded a few times. The rearrangement uses TRBV5-6 and TRBJ1-5; D gene ambiguous. There are 12 residues in the CDR3. Per germline, CDR1 SGHDT and CDR2 YYEEEE. Trimming removed 4 bases from V and 3 bases from J, with 5 bases in between. The CDR3 loop is CASSRYNQPQHF. CDR3 DNA sequence: TGTGCCAGCAGCCGCTACAATCAGCCCCAGCATTTT.

This sequence joins TRBV19 and TRBJ1-4; TRBD1 might be the D (5 bases). Trimming pared 6 bases from V and 8 bases from J, leaving 16 bases between. This CDR3 has 14 residues. The germline CDR1 and CDR2 sequences are LNHDA and SQIVND (reference sequence). CDR3 protein: CASRVSQGEEKLFF. CDR3 nucleotide sequence: TGTGCCAGTAGAGTTTCCCAGGGTGAAGAAAAACTGTTTTTT.

V is TRBV6-6 and J is TRBJ1-6, with 7 positions matching TRBD1. CDR1 and CDR2 (germline): MNHNY, SVGAGI (reference sequence). The CDR3 runs to 15 residues. V was clipped by 5 bases and J by 7 bases; unmatched bases: 8. The DNA of the CDR3 is TGTGCCAGCAGTCCCAGGACAGGATCGAATTCACCCCTCCACTTT. Translated, it gives CASSPRTGSNSPLHF.

This clone turned up a few times. The rearrangement uses TRBV7-9 and TRBJ1-2; D gene unclear. This CDR3 region has 13 residues. The germline V gene encodes CDR1 SEHNR and CDR2 FQNEAQ (reference sequence). V gave up 7 bases and J gave up 7 bases, with 16 bases separating them. CDR3 region: CASIYGVDGGYTF. CDR3 sequence (DNA): TGTGCCAGCATATACGGGGTAGACGGTGGCTACACCTTC.

This clone was counted a single time. V is TRBV6-1 and J is TRBJ1-2; a possible D gene is TRBD1 (5 bases). Trimming pared 2 bases from V and 4 bases from J, leaving 20 bases between. Germline V gene lookup returns CDR1 MNHNS and CDR2 SASEGT. This CDR3 spans 17 amino acids. CDR3 DNA sequence: TGTGCCAGCAGTGAACCTCCCCACAGGCGCTTCCTCTATGGCTACACCTTC. It is translated as CASSEPPHRRFLYGYTF.

The chain links TRBV3-1 (or the pseudogene TRBV3-2) to TRBJ2-2; 15 bases align to TRBD2. Germline assignment: CDR1 LGHDT and CDR2 YNNKEL (reference sequence). J was trimmed by 5 bases and V by 3 bases; bases with no gene match: 7. The CDR3 sequence is 18 residues long. The CDR3 coding sequence is TGTGCCAGCAGCCATGCGGGACTAGCGGGGGGAAGGACCGGGGAGCTGTTTTTT. Protein product: CASSHAGLAGGRTGELFF.

This clone was counted a few times. The V and J genes are TRBV4-2 and TRBJ2-3; 7 bases fit TRBD2. CDR1 is LGHNA, CDR2 YNFKEQ, per germline. With 4 bases clipped from V and 4 bases from J, the junction kept 14 bases outside the gene matches. The CDR3 is made up of 17 amino acids. DNA of the CDR3: TGTGCCAGCAGCCCCATTACGGGGAGGGAGGACCCAGATACGCAGTATTTT. Its protein is CASSPITGREDPDTQYF.

This clone is a singleton in its sample. The chain joins TRBV21-1 to TRBJ1-4. TRBV21-1 is designated a pseudogene. CDR3 length equals 19 residues. DNA of the CDR3: TGTGCCAGCAGCGTTACAGTCTTAGCGGGGGTAGAGACTAATGAAAAACTGTTTTTT. It codes for CASSVTVLAGVETNEKLFF.

CDR3 residues: CASSVASGQGAKEGYTF. CDR3 DNA: TGTGCCAGCAGCGTAGCTAGTGGACAGGGGGCAAAGGAAGGCTACACCTTC. The chain has TRBV9 and TRBJ1-2, with 11 bases that match TRBD1. This CDR3 spans 17 amino acids. The J segment lost 8 bases and the V segment lost 0 bases, leaving 12 bases of the junction unmatched. The V gene's germline CDR1 is SGDLS and CDR2 YYNGEE.

V usage is TRBV19 and J usage is TRBJ2-3, with 12 bases matching TRBD1. Germline V gives CDR1 LNHDA, CDR2 SQIVND (reference sequence). The J segment lost 5 bases and the V segment lost 5 bases, leaving 5 bases of the junction unmatched. The length of the CDR3 is 15 residues. The CDR3 region is CASSLGTGGIDTQYF. Written as DNA, the CDR3 is TGTGCCAGTAGTTTAGGGACAGGGGGCATAGATACGCAGTATTTT.

This chain connects TRBV4-1 to TRBJ1-2; the D gene is possibly TRBD1 (5 bases). The CDR3 contains 15 residues. V was cut by 4 bases and J by 6 bases, with 18 bases left in between. Germline V lookup: CDR1 MGHRA, CDR2 YSYEKL. The CDR3 protein is CASSLTDTPFHGYTF. In DNA, the CDR3 is TGCGCCAGCAGCCTTACGGACACCCCCTTCCATGGCTACACCTTC.

Ten or more counts support this clone. The rearrangement uses TRBV30 and TRBJ1-4, with D hard to call. V lost 0 bases and J lost 1, with 15 bases in between. The length of the CDR3 is 17 residues. Germline values: CDR1 GTSNPN, CDR2 SVGIG (reference sequence). In nucleotides, the CDR3 is TGTGCCTGGAGTGTACCTTGGCCCAGACAAACTAATGAAAAACTGTTTTTT. This translates into CAWSVPWPRQTNEKLFF. The full variable domain, completed using reference TRBV30 and TRBJ1-4, is SQTIHQWPATLVQPVGSPLSLECTVEGTSNPNLYWYRQAAGRGLQLLFYSVGIGQISSEVPQNLSASRPQDRQFILSSKKLLLSDSGFYLCAWSVPWPRQTNEKLFFGSGTQLSVL.

The chain carries TRBV11-2 and TRBJ1-2, with TRBD1 identical over 7 bases. CDR1 SGHAT and CDR2 FQNNGV come from the germline V gene. The junction had 18 bases not matched to a gene; V was cut back by 5 bases and J by 0 bases. The length of the CDR3 is 19 residues. CDR3 region: CASSTIRDRRTEANYGYTF. The CDR3, as DNA: TGTGCCAGCAGCACGATCCGGGACAGACGCACAGAAGCTAACTATGGCTACACCTTC.

The chain combines TRBV5-4 with TRBJ1-1; D may be TRBD1 (6 bases). V dropped 5 bases and J dropped 6 bases, with 23 bases sitting between them. Germline V CDR1 and CDR2: SGHNT, YYREEE (reference sequence). The CDR3 is made up of 16 amino acids. The CDR3, as DNA: TGTGCCAGCAGAGATTTTAGGGGGGGGGCCTTATCTGAAGCTTTCTTT. It is translated as CASRDFRGGALSEAFF.

The rearrangement links TRBV30 to TRBJ1-2, with D perhaps matching TRBD1 (6 bases). Germline V gene data show CDR1 as GTSNPN and CDR2 as SVGIG (reference sequence). The CDR3 extends over 13 amino acids. Trimming took 2 bases from V and 4 from J, leaving 11 bases between them. This CDR3 is CAWSWGGSYGYTF. Written as DNA, the CDR3 is TGTGCCTGGAGTTGGGGGGGCAGCTATGGCTACACCTTC.